Sequencing of this T cell receptor (beta chain) was carried out in a study of CD8+ T cells in alopecia areata. Overall study results and limits: Treatment with tofacitinib significantly lowered scalp clonality and reduced expanded CD8+ clones among the top 100. With patients, TCR sharing proved less clear than in mice, a difference possibly related to HLA.

After isolation, RNA underwent reverse transcription to generate cDNA as the sequencing template. Repertoires were generated with immunoSEQ multiplex PCR, while TCRdb's copy carries only in-frame clones and drops some. The sample shows fewer than 250,000 clones, 35% to 40% of them seen only once. The treatment denotes: oral pan-JAK inhibitor, 5-10 mg twice daily. CD4+ and CD8+ T cells were sorted from PBMCs stained for CD3, CD4 and CD8. This clone was observed many times. Antigen specificity is unknown. The TCR comes from a human donor with alopecia areata. This specimen consisted of CD4+ T cells sorted from blood, obtained between weeks 30 and 35, from a patient treated with tofacitinib.

Here the CDR3 reads CASSRGGFTEAFF. CDR3 DNA sequence: TGTGCCAGCAGCCGCGGGGGTTTCACTGAAGCTTTCTTT. The gene calls are TRBV7-9 and TRBJ1-1, with D possibly being TRBD1 (5 bases). The CDR3 runs 13 residues. V lost 5 bases and J lost 4, with 11 bases in between. The germline gives CDR1 SEHNR, CDR2 FQNEAQ (reference sequence).